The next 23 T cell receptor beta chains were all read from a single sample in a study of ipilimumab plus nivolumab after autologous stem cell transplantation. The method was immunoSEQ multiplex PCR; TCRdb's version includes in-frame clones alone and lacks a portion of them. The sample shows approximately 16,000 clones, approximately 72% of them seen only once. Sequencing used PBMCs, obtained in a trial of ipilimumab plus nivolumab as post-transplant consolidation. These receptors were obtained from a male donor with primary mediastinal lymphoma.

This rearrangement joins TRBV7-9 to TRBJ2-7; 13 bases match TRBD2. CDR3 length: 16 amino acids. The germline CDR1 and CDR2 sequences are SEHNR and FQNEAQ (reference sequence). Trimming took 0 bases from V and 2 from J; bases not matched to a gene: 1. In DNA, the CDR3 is TGTGCCAGCAGCTTAGCCGGACTAGCGGGAGCCTACGAGCAGTACTTC. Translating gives CASSLAGLAGAYEQYF.

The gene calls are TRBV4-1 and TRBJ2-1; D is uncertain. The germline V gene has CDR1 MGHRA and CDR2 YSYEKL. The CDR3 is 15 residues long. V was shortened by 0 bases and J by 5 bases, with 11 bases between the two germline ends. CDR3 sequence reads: CASSQDKADDNEQFF. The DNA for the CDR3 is TGCGCCAGCAGCCAAGATAAGGCCGACGACAATGAGCAGTTCTTC.

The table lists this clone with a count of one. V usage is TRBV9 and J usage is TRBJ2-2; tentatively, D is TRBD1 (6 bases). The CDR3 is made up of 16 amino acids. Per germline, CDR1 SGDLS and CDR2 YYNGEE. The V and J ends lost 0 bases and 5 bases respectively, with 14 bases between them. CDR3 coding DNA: TGTGCCAGCAGCGTAGCGGGAACAGGGCTAACCGGGGAGCTGTTTTTT. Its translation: CASSVAGTGLTGELFF. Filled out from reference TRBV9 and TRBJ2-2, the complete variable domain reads DSGVTQTPKHLITATGQRVTLRCSPRSGDLSVYWYQQSLDQGLQFLIQYYNGEERAKGNILERFSAQQFPDLHSELNLSSLELGDSALYFCASSVAGTGLTGELFFGEGSRLTVL.

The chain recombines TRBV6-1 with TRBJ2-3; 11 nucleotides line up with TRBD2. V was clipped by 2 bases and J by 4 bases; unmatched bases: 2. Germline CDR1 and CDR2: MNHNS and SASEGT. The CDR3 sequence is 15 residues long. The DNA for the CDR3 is TGTGCCAGCAGTGAATTTAGCGGGGGGGCAGATACGCAGTATTTT. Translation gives CASSEFSGGADTQYF.

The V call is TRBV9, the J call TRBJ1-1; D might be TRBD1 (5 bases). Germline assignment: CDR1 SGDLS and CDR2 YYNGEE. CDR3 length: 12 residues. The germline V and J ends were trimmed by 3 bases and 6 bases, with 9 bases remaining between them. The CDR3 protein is CASSAGGAEAFF. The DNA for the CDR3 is TGTGCCAGCAGCGCCGGGGGGGCTGAAGCTTTCTTT.

In DNA form, the CDR3 reads TGTGCCAGCAGCGTAGCATACAATGAGCAGTTCTTC. Its translation is CASSVAYNEQFF. The J gene is TRBJ2-1, the V gene TRBV9, with D unclear. The length of the CDR3 is 12 residues. V was pared by 0 bases and J by 4 bases, with 2 bases between. Per germline, CDR1 SGDLS and CDR2 YYNGEE.

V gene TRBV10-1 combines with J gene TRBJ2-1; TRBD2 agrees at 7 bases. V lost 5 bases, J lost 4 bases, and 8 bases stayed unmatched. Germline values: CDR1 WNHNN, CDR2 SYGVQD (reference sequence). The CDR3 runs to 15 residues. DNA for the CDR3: TGCGCCAGCAGTCCCCTCTCTAGCGGTTACAATGAGCAGTTCTTC. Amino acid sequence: CASSPLSSGYNEQFF.

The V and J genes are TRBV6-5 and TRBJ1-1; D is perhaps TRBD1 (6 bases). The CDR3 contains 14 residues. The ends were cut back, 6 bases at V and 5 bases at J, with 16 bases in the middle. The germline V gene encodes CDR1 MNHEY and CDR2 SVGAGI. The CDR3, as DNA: TGTGCCAGCAGCCTCACAGGGTTTGAGACTGAAGCTTTCTTT. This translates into CASSLTGFETEAFF.

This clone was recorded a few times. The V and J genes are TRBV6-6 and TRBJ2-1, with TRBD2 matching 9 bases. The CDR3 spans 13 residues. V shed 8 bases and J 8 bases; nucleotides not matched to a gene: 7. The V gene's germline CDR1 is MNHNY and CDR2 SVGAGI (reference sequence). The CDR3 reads CASRTSAEDEQFF. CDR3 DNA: TGTGCCAGCCGGACTAGCGCAGAGGATGAGCAGTTCTTC.

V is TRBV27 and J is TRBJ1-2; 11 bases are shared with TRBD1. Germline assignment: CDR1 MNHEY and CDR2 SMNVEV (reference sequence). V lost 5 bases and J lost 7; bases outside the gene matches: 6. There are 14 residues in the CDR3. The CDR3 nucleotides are TGTGCCAGCAGTCCGGACAGGGGGCCGACTGGCTACACCTTC. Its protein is CASSPDRGPTGYTF.

CDR3 loop: CAIQGGEREKLFF. The CDR3 region has the DNA TGTGCCATCCAGGGGGGAGAACGTGAAAAACTGTTTTTT. The chain links TRBV2 to TRBJ1-4; 7 bases line up with TRBD1. V trimming: 10 bases; J trimming: 7 bases; junction bases outside the gene matches: 9. This CDR3 is 13 amino acids long. Germline CDR1 and CDR2: SNHLY and FYNNEI. Filled out from reference TRBV2 and TRBJ1-4, the complete variable domain reads EPEVTQTPSHQVTQMGQEVILRCVPISNHLYFYWYRQILGQKVEFLVSFYNNEISEKSEIFDDQFSVERPDGSNFTLKIRSTKLEDSAMYFCAIQGGEREKLFFGSGTQLSVL.

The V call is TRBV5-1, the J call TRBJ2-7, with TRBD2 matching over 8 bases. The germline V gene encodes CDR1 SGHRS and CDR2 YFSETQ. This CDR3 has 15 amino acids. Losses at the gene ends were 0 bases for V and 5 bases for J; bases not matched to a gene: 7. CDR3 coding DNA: TGCGCCAGCAGCTTGGCGGGACTAGAAACCCACGAGCAGTACTTC. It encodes CASSLAGLETHEQYF.

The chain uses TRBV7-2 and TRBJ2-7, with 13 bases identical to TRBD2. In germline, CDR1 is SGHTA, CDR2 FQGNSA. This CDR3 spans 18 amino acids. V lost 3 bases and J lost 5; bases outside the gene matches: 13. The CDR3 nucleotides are TGTGCCAGCAGCTTGGTTCCGACTAGCGGGAGGAATGGAGACGAGCAGTACTTC. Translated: CASSLVPTSGRNGDEQYF.

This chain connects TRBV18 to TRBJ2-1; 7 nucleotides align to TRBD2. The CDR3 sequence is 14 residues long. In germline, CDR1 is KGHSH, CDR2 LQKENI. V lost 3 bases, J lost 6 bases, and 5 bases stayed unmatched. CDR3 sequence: CASSPQGGGNEQFF. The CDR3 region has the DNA TGTGCCAGCTCACCGCAGGGCGGGGGCAATGAGCAGTTCTTC.

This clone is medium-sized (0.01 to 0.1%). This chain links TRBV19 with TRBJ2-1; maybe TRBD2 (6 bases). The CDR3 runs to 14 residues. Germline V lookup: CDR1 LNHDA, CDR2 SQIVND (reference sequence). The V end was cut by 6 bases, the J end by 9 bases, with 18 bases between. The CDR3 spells CASRRLDTPGEQFF. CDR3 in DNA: TGTGCCAGTAGACGACTAGATACGCCTGGTGAGCAGTTCTTC.

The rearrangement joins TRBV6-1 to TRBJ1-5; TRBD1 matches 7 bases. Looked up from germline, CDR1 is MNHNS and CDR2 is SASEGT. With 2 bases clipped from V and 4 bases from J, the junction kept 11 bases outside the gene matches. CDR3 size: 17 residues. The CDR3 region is CASSEWLHTGANQPQHF. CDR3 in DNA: TGTGCCAGCAGTGAATGGCTGCATACAGGGGCGAATCAGCCCCAGCATTTT.

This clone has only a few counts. This chain's CDR3 is CASSVAGYTEAFF. DNA of the CDR3: TGTGCCAGCAGCGTAGCAGGGTACACTGAAGCTTTCTTT. The chain carries TRBV9 and TRBJ1-1, with D perhaps TRBD1 (5 bases). The CDR3 has 13 residues. V was shortened by 0 bases and J by 3 bases, with 6 bases between the two germline ends. Germline CDR1 is SGDLS and CDR2 is YYNGEE. The full variable domain, its missing parts supplied by reference TRBV9 and TRBJ1-1, is DSGVTQTPKHLITATGQRVTLRCSPRSGDLSVYWYQQSLDQGLQFLIQYYNGEERAKGNILERFSAQQFPDLHSELNLSSLELGDSALYFCASSVAGYTEAFFGQGTRLTVV.

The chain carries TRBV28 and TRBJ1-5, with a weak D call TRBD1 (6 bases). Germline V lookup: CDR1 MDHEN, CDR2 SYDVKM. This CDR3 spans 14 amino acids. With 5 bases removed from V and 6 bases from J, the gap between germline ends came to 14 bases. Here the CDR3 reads CASSLYRVGQPQHF. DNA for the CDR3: TGTGCCAGCAGTCTTTACAGGGTGGGTCAGCCCCAGCATTTT.

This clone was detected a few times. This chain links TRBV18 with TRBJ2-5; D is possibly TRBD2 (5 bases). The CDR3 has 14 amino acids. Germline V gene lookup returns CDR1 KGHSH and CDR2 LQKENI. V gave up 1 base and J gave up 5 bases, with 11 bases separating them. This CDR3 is CASSPRVEVETQYF. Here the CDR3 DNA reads TGTGCCAGCTCACCACGGGTGGAGGTCGAGACCCAGTACTTC. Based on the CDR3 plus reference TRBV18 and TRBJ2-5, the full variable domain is NAGVMQNPRHLVRRRGQEARLRCSPMKGHSHVYWYRQLPEEGLKFMVYLQKENIIDESGMPKERFSAEFPKEGPSILRIQQVVRGDSAAYFCASSPRVEVETQYFGPGTRLLVL.

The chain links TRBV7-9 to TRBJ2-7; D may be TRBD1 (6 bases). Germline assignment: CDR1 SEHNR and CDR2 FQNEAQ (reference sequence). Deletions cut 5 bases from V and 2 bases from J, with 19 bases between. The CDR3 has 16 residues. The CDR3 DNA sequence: TGTGCCAGCAGCCATAACGGGCAGGGGTCAACCTACGAGCAGTACTTC. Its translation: CASSHNGQGSTYEQYF.

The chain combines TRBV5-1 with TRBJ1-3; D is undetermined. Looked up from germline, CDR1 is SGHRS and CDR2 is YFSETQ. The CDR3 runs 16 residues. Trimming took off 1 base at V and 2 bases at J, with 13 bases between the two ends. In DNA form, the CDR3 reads TGCGCCAGCAGCTTGTCGCCGGCAGGCACTGGAAACACCATATATTTT. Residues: CASSLSPAGTGNTIYF.

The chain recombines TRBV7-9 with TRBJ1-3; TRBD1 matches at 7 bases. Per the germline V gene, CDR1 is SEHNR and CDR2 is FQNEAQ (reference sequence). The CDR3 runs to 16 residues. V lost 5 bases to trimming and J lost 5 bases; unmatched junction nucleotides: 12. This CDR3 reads CASSPRTGGLRNTIYF. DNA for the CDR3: TGTGCCAGCAGCCCGAGGACAGGAGGGCTAAGAAACACCATATATTTT.

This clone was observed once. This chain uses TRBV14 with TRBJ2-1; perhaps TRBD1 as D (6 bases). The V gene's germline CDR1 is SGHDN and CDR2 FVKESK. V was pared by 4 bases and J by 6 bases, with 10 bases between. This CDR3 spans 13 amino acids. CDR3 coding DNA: TGTGCCAGCAGCCCGGGGACACCCAATGAGCAGTTCTTC. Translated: CASSPGTPNEQFF. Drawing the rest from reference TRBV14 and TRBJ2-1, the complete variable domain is EAGVTQFPSHSVIEKGQTVTLRCDPISGHDNLYWYRRVMGKEIKFLLHFVKESKQDESGMPNNRFLAERTGGTYSTLKVQPAELEDSGVYFCASSPGTPNEQFFGPGTRLTVL.